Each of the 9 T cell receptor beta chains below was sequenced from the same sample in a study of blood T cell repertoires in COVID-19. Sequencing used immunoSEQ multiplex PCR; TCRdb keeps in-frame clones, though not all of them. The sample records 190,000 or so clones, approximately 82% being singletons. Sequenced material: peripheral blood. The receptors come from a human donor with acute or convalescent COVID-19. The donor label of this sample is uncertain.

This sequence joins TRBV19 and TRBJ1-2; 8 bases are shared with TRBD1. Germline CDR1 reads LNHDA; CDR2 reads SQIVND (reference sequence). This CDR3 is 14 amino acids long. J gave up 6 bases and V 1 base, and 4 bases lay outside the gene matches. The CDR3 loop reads CASSIAQGGNGYTF. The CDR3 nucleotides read TGTGCCAGTAGTATAGCACAGGGGGGAAATGGCTACACCTTC.

The CDR3 here is CATSDSRTASYNEQFF. The CDR3 DNA is TGTGCCACCAGTGATTCCCGGACAGCCTCCTACAATGAGCAGTTCTTC. The V call is TRBV24-1, the J call TRBJ2-1, with a tentative D call TRBD1 (6 bases). Trimming pared 2 bases from V and 0 bases from J, leaving 10 bases between. The V gene's germline CDR1 is KGHDR and CDR2 SFDVKD. This CDR3 spans 16 amino acids.

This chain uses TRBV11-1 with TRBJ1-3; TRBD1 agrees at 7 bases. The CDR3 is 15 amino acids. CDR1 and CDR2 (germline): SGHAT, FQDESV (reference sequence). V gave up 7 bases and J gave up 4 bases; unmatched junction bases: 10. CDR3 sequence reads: CASTLTGARGNTIYF. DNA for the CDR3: TGTGCCAGCACTCTTACAGGGGCCCGCGGAAACACCATATATTTT.

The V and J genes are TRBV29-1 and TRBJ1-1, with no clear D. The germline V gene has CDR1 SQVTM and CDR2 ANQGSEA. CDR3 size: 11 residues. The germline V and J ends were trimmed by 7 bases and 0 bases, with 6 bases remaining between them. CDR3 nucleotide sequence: TGCAGCGCACGGTTGAACACTGAAGCTTTCTTT. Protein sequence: CSARLNTEAFF.

The CDR3 region is CASKGAGGPSVPDTQYF. DNA for the CDR3: TGTGCCAGCAAGGGGGCGGGAGGGCCAAGTGTGCCAGATACGCAGTATTTT. The genes are TRBV2 and TRBJ2-3, with 9 bases matching TRBD2. The J segment lost 4 bases and the V segment lost 7 bases, leaving 15 bases of the junction unmatched. Germline V gene data show CDR1 as SNHLY and CDR2 as FYNNEI. The CDR3 is made up of 17 amino acids.

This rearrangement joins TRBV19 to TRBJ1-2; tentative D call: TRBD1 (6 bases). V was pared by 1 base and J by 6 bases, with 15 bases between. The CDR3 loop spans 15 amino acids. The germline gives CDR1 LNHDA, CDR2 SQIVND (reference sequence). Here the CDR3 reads CASSIAIRQADGYTF. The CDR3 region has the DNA TGTGCCAGTAGTATAGCTATCCGACAGGCTGATGGCTACACCTTC.

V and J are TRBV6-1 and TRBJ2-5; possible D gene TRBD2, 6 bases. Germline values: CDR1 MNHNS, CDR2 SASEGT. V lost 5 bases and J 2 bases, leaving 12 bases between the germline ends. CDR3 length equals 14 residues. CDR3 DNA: TGTGCCAGCAGTACATCTAGCGCACAAGAGACCCAGTACTTC. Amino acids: CASSTSSAQETQYF.

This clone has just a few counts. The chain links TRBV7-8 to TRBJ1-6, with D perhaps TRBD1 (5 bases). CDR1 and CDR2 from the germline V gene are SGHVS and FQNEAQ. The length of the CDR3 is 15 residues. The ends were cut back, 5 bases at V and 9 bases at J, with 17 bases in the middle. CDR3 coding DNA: TGTGCCAGCAGCCCACGTGGGACTCTAGGTTCACCCCTCCACTTT. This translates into CASSPRGTLGSPLHF.

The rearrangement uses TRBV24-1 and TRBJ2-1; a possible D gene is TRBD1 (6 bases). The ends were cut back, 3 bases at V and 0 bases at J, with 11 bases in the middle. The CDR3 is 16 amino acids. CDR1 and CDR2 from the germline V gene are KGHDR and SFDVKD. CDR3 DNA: TGTGCCACCAGTGATGGGGGCCGGAGCTCCTACAATGAGCAGTTCTTC. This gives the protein CATSDGGRSSYNEQFF.